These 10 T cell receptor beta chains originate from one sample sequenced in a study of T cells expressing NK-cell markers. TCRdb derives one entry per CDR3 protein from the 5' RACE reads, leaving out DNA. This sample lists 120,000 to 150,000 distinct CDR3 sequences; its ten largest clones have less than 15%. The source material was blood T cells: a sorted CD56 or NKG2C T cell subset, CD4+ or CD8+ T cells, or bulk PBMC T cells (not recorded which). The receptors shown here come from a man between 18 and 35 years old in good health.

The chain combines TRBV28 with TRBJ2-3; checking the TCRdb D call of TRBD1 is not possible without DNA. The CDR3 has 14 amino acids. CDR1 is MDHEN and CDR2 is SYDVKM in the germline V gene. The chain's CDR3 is CASSLGGDTDTQYF.

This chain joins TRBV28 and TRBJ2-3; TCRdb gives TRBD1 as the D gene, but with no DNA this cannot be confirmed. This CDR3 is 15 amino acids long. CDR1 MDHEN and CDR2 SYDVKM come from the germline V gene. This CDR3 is CASRTIGQGVDTQYF.

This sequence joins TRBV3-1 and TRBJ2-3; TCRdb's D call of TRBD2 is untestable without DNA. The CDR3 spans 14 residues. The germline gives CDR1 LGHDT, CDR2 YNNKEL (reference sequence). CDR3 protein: CASRGLAGPDTQYF.

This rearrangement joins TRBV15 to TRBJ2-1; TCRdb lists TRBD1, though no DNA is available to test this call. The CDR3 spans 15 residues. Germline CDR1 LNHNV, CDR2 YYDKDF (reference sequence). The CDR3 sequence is CATSREGTGSIEQFF. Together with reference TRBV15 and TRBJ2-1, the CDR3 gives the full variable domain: DAMVIQNPRYQVTQFGKPVTLSCSQTLNHNVMYWYQQKSSQAPKLLFHYYDKDFNNEADTPDNFQSRRPNTSFCFLDIRSPGLGDTAMYLCATSREGTGSIEQFFGPGTRLTVL.

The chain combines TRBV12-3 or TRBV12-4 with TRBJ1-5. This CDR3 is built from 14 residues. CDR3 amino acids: CASSLSRGTQPQHF.

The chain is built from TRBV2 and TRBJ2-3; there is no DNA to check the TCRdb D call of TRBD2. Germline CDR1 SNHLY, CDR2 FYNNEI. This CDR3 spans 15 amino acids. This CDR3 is CASSERGARTDTQYF.

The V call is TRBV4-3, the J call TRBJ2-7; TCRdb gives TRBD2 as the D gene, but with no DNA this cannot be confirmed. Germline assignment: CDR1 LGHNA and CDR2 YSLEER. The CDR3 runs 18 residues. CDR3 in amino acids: CASSQDVLAGNKPYEQYF.

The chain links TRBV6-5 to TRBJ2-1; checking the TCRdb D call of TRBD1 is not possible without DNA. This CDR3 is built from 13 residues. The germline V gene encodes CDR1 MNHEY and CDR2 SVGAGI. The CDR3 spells CASSLGDRAEQFF.

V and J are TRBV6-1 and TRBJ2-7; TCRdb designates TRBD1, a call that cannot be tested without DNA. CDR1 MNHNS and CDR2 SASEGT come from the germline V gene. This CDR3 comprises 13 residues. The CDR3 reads CASSPQGTYEQYF.

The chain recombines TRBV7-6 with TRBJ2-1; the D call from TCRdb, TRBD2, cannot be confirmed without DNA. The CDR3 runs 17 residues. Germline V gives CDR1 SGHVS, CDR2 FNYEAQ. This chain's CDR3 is CASSSTSGGDSYNEQFF.